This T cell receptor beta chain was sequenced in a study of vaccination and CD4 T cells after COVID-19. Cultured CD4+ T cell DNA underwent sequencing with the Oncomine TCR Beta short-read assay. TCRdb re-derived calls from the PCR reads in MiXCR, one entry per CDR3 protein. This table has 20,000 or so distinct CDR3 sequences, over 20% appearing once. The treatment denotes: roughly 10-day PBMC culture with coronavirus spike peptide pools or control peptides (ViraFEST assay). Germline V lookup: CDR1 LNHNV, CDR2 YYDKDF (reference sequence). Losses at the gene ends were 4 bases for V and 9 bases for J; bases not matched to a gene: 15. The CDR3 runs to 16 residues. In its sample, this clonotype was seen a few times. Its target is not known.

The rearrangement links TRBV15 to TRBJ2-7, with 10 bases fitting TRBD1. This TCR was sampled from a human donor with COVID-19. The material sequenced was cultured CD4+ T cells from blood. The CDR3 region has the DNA TGTGCCACCAGCAAACCAGGGACAGGGGCCGCGACGGGGCAGTACTTC. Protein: CATSKPGTGAATGQYF.